This T cell receptor (beta chain) was captured in a study of shared clonotypes between healthy human individuals. General study results and limits: With a handful of donors compared, 4.5% to 6.5% of naive CD4 clonotypes were shared.

V lost 7 bases, J lost 5 bases, and 10 bases stayed unmatched. The germline V gene encodes CDR1 LNHDA and CDR2 SQIVND (reference sequence). The CDR3 has 14 amino acids. The donors were all Caucasian adults (living in Nashville, Tennessee). CD4+ cell separation produced CD45RA+ naive and CD45RA-negative memory subsets. Remarks on this clone: The antigen is undetermined.

Per the original methods: ImmunoSEQ sequences covered only the junction and lacked quality scores; filtering therefore differed. Profiled with immunoSEQ multiplex PCR; TCRdb holds only in-frame clones, not every one. Clone size and V and J calls were adopted from that table, with D and trimming inferred from the DNA. The sample holds roughly 1,100,000 clones, 60% to 80% seen once. This sequence originates from a man between 18 and 35 years old in good health. The chain links TRBV19 to TRBJ1-2; 7 nucleotides align to TRBD1. Sequences were obtained from memory CD4+ T cells sorted from blood. Indicated subset: CD45RA-negative fraction. CDR3 sequence reads: CASMGNRGRYGYTF. The CDR3 nucleotides read TGTGCCAGTATGGGCAACAGGGGTAGGTATGGCTACACCTTC.